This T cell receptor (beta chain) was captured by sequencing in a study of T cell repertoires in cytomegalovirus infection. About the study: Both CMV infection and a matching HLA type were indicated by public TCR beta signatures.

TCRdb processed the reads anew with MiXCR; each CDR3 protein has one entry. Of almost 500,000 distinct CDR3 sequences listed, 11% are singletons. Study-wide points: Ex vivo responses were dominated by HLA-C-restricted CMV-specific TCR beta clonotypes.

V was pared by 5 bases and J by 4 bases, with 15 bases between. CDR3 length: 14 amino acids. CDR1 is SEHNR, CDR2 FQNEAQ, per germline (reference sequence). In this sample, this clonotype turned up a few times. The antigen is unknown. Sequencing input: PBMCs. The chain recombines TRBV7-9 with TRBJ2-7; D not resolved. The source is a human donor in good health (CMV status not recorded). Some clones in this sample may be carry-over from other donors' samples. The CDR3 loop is CASSIIGPGYEQYF. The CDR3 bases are TGTGCCAGCAGCATAATAGGGCCAGGATACGAGCAGTACTTC.